Listed below are T cell receptor beta chains from one sample, sequenced in a study of vaccination effects on CD4 cells after COVID-19. Clones were sequenced by immunoSEQ multiplex PCR, and TCRdb holds only the in-frame ones, with some missing. The table lists tens of thousands of clones, around 69% of them singletons. Their antigens remain unidentified. This sample comprised CD4+ T cells from PBMCs cultured with HCoV-229E spike peptides, obtained after COVID-19 vaccination. The receptors originated from a human donor who received a COVID-19 vaccine. CDR3s include the opening cysteine and the closing phenylalanine or tryptophan. A D gene is named only where the DNA matches it firmly. Size tells how often a clone was seen (once, few, many) or the class of an expanded clone, and some rows leave it out.

CDR3: CASSLTDSRGQPQHF
DNA: TGTGCCAGCTCACTAACAGACAGTCGCGGTCAGCCCCAGCATTTT
size: NA
V: TRBV18
D: NA
J: TRBJ1-5

CDR3: CASSQYDRASNTGELFF
DNA: TGTGCCAGCTCTCAATACGACAGGGCTTCGAACACCGGGGAGCTGTTTTTT
size: few
V: TRBV18
D: TRBD1
J: TRBJ2-2

CDR3: CASSELYSPLHF
DNA: TGTGCCAGCAGTGAATTGTATTCACCCCTCCACTTT
size: NA
V: TRBV2
D: NA
J: TRBJ1-6

CDR3: CASSYTGSRETQYF
DNA: TGTGCCAGCAGTTACACAGGGTCGCGAGAGACCCAGTACTTC
size: NA
V: TRBV6-6
D: NA
J: TRBJ2-5

CDR3: CASSQSSWRGEAFF
DNA: TGTGCCAGCAGCCAATCGTCTTGGCGGGGTGAAGCTTTCTTT
size: NA
V: TRBV3-1/TRBV3-2
D: NA
J: TRBJ1-1

CDR3: CASGRGQGDTEAFF
DNA: TGTGCCAGCGGGAGGGGGCAGGGGGATACTGAAGCTTTCTTT
size: few
V: TRBV2
D: TRBD1
J: TRBJ1-1

CDR3: CASSPMGQIVLAGELFF
DNA: TGTGCCAGCAGTCCCATGGGCCAGATCGTTTTAGCCGGGGAGCTGTTTTTT
size: NA
V: TRBV28
D: NA
J: TRBJ2-2

CDR3: CASSFQQGRNTEAFF
DNA: TGTGCCAGCAGCTTCCAACAGGGGCGGAACACTGAAGCTTTCTTT
size: few
V: TRBV11-1
D: TRBD1
J: TRBJ1-1

CDR3: CASSQEGRGRLSDYGYTF
DNA: TGTGCCAGCAGCCAAGAGGGCAGGGGGAGGCTATCCGACTATGGCTACACCTTC
size: NA
V: TRBV3-1/TRBV3-2
D: TRBD1
J: TRBJ1-2

CDR3: CASSILYAGHSTDTQYF
DNA: TGTGCCAGTAGTATTCTCTATGCGGGGCATAGCACAGATACGCAGTATTTT
size: NA
V: TRBV19
D: NA
J: TRBJ2-3

CDR3: CASSRTRGNTEAFF
DNA: TGTGCCAGCAGCAGAACCAGGGGGAACACTGAAGCTTTCTTT
size: few
V: TRBV3-1/TRBV3-2
D: NA
J: TRBJ1-1

CDR3: CTSSQDPAEGPLHF
DNA: TGCACCAGCAGCCAAGATCCCGCTGAAGGACCCCTCCACTTT
size: NA
V: TRBV1
D: NA
J: TRBJ1-6

CDR3: CAWRASGGLYNEQFF
DNA: TGTGCCTGGAGGGCTAGCGGGGGGCTGTACAATGAGCAGTTCTTC
size: NA
V: TRBV30
D: TRBD2
J: TRBJ2-1

CDR3: CASSEGSYGYTF
DNA: TGTGCCAGCAGTGAGGGCAGCTATGGCTACACCTTC
size: NA
V: TRBV6-4
D: NA
J: TRBJ1-2

CDR3: CASSSGGPGSPLHF
DNA: TGTGCCAGCAGCTCGGGCGGACCGGGTTCACCCCTCCACTTT
size: NA
V: TRBV7-9
D: NA
J: TRBJ1-6

CDR3: CASSQGVSTNYGYTF
DNA: TGCGCCAGCAGCCAAGGCGTTTCCACTAACTATGGCTACACCTTC
size: NA
V: TRBV4-1
D: NA
J: TRBJ1-2

CDR3: CASSQWSYAASGANVLTF
DNA: TGTGCCAGCAGCCAGTGGTCCTACGCCGCCTCTGGGGCCAACGTCCTGACTTTC
size: NA
V: TRBV3-1/TRBV3-2
D: NA
J: TRBJ2-6

CDR3: CASRFSSSGNTIYF
DNA: TGCGCCAGCAGGTTCTCGAGCTCTGGAAACACCATATATTTT
size: few
V: TRBV4-1
D: NA
J: TRBJ1-3

CDR3: CASSILEGGHSNQPQHF
DNA: TGTGCCAGTAGTATATTGGAGGGGGGACATAGCAATCAGCCCCAGCATTTT
size: NA
V: TRBV19
D: NA
J: TRBJ1-5

CDR3: CASSLVAGLYGYTF
DNA: TGTGCCAGCAGCTTAGTTGCAGGGCTCTATGGCTACACCTTC
size: NA
V: TRBV13
D: NA
J: TRBJ1-2

CDR3: CASSFRHDSSTDTQYF
DNA: TGTGCCAGCAGTTTTCGACACGACTCTAGCACAGATACGCAGTATTTT
size: NA
V: TRBV6-5
D: NA
J: TRBJ2-3

CDR3: CASSEAGGAPGALHF
DNA: TGTGCCAGCAGTGAAGCGGGGGGGGCCCCGGGGGCCCTCCACTTT
size: few
V: TRBV6-1
D: NA
J: TRBJ1-6

CDR3: CASSPWVMRVSYTF
DNA: TGTGCCAGCAGCCCTTGGGTGATGAGGGTCAGCTACACCTTC
size: NA
V: TRBV14
D: NA
J: TRBJ1-2

CDR3: CASSPLASGVQETQYF
DNA: TGTGCCAGCTCACCATTGGCTAGCGGGGTCCAAGAGACCCAGTACTTC
size: NA
V: TRBV18
D: TRBD2
J: TRBJ2-5

CDR3: CASSKEVWGYTF
DNA: TGTGCCAGCAGTAAGGAGGTCTGGGGCTACACCTTC
size: NA
V: TRBV28
D: NA
J: TRBJ1-2

CDR3: CASSERGQGGELFF
DNA: TGCGCCAGCAGTGAACGGGGGCAGGGCGGGGAGCTGTTTTTT
size: once
V: TRBV10-1
D: NA
J: TRBJ2-2

CDR3: CASSYLGVDNEKLFF
DNA: TGTGCCAGCAGTTACTTGGGGGTTGATAATGAAAAACTGTTTTTT
size: NA
V: TRBV6-5
D: NA
J: TRBJ1-4

CDR3: CASSQDRGPTEAFF
DNA: TGCGCCAGCAGCCAAGACAGGGGGCCCACTGAAGCTTTCTTT
size: few
V: TRBV4-1
D: TRBD1
J: TRBJ1-1

CDR3: CSVERETNEKLFF
DNA: TGCAGCGTTGAGAGGGAGACTAATGAAAAACTGTTTTTT
size: NA
V: TRBV29-1
D: NA
J: TRBJ1-4

CDR3: CASFPGQAINEKLFF
DNA: TGTGCCAGTTTCCCCGGTCAGGCGATTAATGAAAAACTGTTTTTT
size: NA
V: TRBV28
D: NA
J: TRBJ1-4

CDR3: CASSPGTWSNQPQHF
DNA: TGTGCCAGCTCACCCGGGACATGGAGCAATCAGCCCCAGCATTTT
size: NA
V: TRBV28
D: NA
J: TRBJ1-5

CDR3: CASSEANYGYTF
DNA: TGTGCCAGCAGTGAGGCGAACTATGGCTACACCTTC
size: NA
V: TRBV6-1
D: NA
J: TRBJ1-2

CDR3: CASSVTSGTANYMNTEAFF
DNA: TGTGCCAGCAGTGTAACATCCGGGACAGCAAATTACATGAACACTGAAGCTTTCTTT
size: once
V: TRBV28
D: TRBD1
J: TRBJ1-1

CDR3: CASSRDGYFLGELFF
DNA: TGTGCCAGCAGCCGCGACGGCTACTTCCTCGGGGAGCTGTTTTTT
size: NA
V: TRBV7-9
D: NA
J: TRBJ2-2

CDR3: CASSLIPSGGKTEAFF
DNA: TGTGCCAGCAGCCTAATCCCAAGCGGCGGGAAGACTGAAGCTTTCTTT
size: NA
V: TRBV7-2
D: NA
J: TRBJ1-1

CDR3: CASSRERGGGDTQYF
DNA: TGCGCCAGCAGTAGGGAGCGGGGGGGCGGAGATACGCAGTATTTT
size: NA
V: TRBV10-2
D: TRBD2
J: TRBJ2-3

CDR3: CASSIGGVQETQYF
DNA: TGTGCCAGCAGCATCGGCGGGGTACAGGAGACCCAGTACTTC
size: NA
V: TRBV7-2
D: NA
J: TRBJ2-5

CDR3: CASSIRGRQPQHF
DNA: TGTGCCAGTAGTATAAGGGGACGGCAGCCCCAGCATTTT
size: NA
V: TRBV19
D: NA
J: TRBJ1-5

CDR3: CASSLYRGGQPQHF
DNA: TGTGCCAGCAGTTTATACAGGGGAGGTCAGCCCCAGCATTTT
size: NA
V: TRBV6-5
D: TRBD1
J: TRBJ1-5

CDR3: CASSQGLANYGYTF
DNA: TGTGCCAGCAGCCAGGGCCTTGCTAACTATGGCTACACCTTC
size: NA
V: TRBV11-1
D: NA
J: TRBJ1-2

CDR3: CSVESSRGNYGYTF
DNA: TGCAGCGTTGAAAGTAGCAGGGGTAACTATGGCTACACCTTC
size: NA
V: TRBV29-1
D: NA
J: TRBJ1-2